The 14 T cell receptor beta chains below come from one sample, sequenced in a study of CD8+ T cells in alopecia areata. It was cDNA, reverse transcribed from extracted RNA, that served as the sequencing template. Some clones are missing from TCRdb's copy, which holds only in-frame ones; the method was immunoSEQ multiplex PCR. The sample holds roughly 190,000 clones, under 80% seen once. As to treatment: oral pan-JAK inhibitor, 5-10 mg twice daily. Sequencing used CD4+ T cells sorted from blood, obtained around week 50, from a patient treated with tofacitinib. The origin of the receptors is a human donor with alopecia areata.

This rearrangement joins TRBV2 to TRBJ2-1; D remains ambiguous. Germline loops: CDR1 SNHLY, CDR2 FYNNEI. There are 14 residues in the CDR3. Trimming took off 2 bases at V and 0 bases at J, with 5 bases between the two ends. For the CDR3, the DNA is TGTGCCAGCAGTGAATTGAGCTCCTACAATGAGCAGTTCTTC. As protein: CASSELSSYNEQFF.

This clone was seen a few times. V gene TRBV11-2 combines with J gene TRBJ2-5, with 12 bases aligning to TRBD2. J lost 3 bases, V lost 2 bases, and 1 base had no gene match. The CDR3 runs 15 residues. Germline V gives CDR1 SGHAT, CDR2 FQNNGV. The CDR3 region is CASSLRTSGEETQYF. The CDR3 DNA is TGTGCCAGCAGCTTAAGGACTAGCGGGGAAGAGACCCAGTACTTC.

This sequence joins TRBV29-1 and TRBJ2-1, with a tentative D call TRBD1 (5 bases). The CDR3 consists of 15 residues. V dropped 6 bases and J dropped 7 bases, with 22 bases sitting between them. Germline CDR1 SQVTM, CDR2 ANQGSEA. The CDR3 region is CSVSPPGPQGNEQFF. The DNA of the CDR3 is TGCAGCGTATCTCCCCCAGGCCCCCAGGGTAATGAGCAGTTCTTC.

CDR3 nucleotide sequence: TGTGCCAGCAGCCATGAGCCAACTAGCGGGGGGGCACAGTTCTTC. This encodes CASSHEPTSGGAQFF. The rearrangement uses TRBV7-2 and TRBJ2-1; 13 bases are shared with TRBD2. Germline-derived CDR1 and CDR2 are SGHTA and FQGNSA. This CDR3 region has 15 residues. J was trimmed by 13 bases and V by 5 bases; bases with no gene match: 11.

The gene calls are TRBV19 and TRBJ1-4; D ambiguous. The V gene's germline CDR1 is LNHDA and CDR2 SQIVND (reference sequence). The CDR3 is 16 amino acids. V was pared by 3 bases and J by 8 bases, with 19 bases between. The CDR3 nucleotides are TGTGCCAGTAGTATTGTACTTAATGGGTTTCGAGAAAAACTGTTTTTT. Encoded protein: CASSIVLNGFREKLFF.

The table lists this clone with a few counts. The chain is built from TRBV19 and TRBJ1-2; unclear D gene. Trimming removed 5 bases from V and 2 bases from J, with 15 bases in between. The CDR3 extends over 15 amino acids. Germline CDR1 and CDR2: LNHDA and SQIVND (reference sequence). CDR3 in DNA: TGTGCCAGTAGTCAAGGCACTTTCGGGAACTATGGCTACACCTTC. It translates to CASSQGTFGNYGYTF.

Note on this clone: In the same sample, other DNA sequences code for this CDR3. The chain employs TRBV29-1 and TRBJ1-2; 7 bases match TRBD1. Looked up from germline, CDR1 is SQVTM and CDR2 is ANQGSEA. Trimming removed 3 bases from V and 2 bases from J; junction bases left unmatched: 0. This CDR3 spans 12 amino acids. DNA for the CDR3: TGCAGCGTTGAGGGACAGAACTATGGCTACACCTTC. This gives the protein CSVEGQNYGYTF. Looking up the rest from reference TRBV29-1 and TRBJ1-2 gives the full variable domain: SAVISQKPSRDICQRGTSLTIQCQVDSQVTMMFWYRQQPGQSLTLIATANQGSEATYESGFVIDKFPISRPNLTFSTLTVSNMSPEDSSIYLCSVEGQNYGYTFGSGTRLTVV.

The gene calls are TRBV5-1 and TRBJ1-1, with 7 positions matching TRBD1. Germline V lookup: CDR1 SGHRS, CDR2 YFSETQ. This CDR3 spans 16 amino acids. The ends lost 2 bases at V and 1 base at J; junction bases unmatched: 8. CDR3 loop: CASSFRLGTENTEAFF. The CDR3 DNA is TGCGCCAGCAGCTTTCGTCTCGGGACAGAGAACACTGAAGCTTTCTTT.

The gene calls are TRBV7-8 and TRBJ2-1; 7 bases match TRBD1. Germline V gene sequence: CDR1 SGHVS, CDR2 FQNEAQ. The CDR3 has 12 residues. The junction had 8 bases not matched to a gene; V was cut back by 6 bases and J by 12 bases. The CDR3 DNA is TGTGCCAGCAGTGAACAGGGGCCATCGCAGTTCTTC. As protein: CASSEQGPSQFF.

The CDR3 sequence is CASSPEQGSTYYGYTF. In DNA form, the CDR3 reads TGTGCCAGCTCACCCGAACAGGGATCTACTTACTATGGCTACACCTTC. The chain recombines TRBV18 with TRBJ1-2; the D gene is possibly TRBD1 (6 bases). Trimming took off 3 bases at V and 3 bases at J, with 17 bases between the two ends. The CDR3 extends over 16 amino acids. CDR1 is KGHSH, CDR2 LQKENI, per germline.

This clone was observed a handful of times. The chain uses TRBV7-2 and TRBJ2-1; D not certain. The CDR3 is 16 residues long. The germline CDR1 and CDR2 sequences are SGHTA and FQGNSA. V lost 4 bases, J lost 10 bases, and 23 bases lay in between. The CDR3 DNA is TGTGCCAGCAGCTCTGGACCGCGCGTAACGTCGAAGGAGCAGTTCTTC. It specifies CASSSGPRVTSKEQFF.

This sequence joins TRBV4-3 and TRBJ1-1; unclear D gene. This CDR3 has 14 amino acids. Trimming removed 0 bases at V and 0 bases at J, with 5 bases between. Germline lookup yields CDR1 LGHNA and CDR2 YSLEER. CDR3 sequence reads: CASSQDLLNTEAFF. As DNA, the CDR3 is TGCGCCAGCAGCCAAGATCTGTTGAACACTGAAGCTTTCTTT.

For the CDR3, the DNA is TGTGCCAGCAGCCGACCAGATGGCAGGGTTGGTCAGCCCCAGCATTTT. This encodes CASSRPDGRVGQPQHF. The rearrangement links TRBV5-7 to TRBJ1-5, with TRBD1 as a possible D gene (5 bases). TRBV5-7 is identified as an open reading frame with a role that is uncertain. CDR3 length: 16 residues. Trimming shortened V by 4 bases and J by 6 bases, and 20 bases separated the two germline ends.

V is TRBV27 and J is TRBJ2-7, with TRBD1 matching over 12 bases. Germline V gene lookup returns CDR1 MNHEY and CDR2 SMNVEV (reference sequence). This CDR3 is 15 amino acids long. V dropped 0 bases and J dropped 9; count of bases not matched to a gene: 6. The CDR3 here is CASSLSGQGAMRQYF. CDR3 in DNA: TGTGCCAGCAGTTTATCGGGACAGGGGGCGATGAGGCAGTACTTC.